The 21 T cell receptor beta chains below were found in one sample sequenced in a study of T cell responses to AZD1222 COVID-19 vaccine. The repertoire was sequenced with immunoSEQ multiplex PCR; TCRdb's copy has only in-frame clones and lacks some. The top ten clones hold 6.9% of a sample with 70,000 to 95,000 clones, around nine tenths of them seen once. The material was peripheral blood, obtained 28 days after the second AZD1222 dose. These TCRs come from an adult who received the AZD1222 COVID-19 vaccine.

The chain uses TRBV7-2 and TRBJ1-6; 7 bases are a match to TRBD1. The junction had 5 bases not matched to a gene; V was cut back by 1 base and J by 5 bases. Germline CDR1 SGHTA, CDR2 FQGNSA. CDR3 length: 16 residues. This chain's CDR3 is CASSLDWQGDNSPLHF. The CDR3 region has the DNA TGTGCCAGCAGCTTAGATTGGCAGGGGGATAATTCACCCCTCCACTTT. Supplemented by reference TRBV7-2 and TRBJ1-6, the full variable domain reads GAGVSQSPSNKVTEKGKDVELRCDPISGHTALYWYRQSLGQGLEFLIYFQGNSAPDKSGLPSDRFSAERTGGSVSTLTIQRTQQEDSAVYLCASSLDWQGDNSPLHFGNGTRLTVT.

The chain combines TRBV5-1 with TRBJ1-4, with no clear D. Trimming took off 0 bases at V and 5 bases at J, with 14 bases between the two ends. CDR1 and CDR2 (germline): SGHRS, YFSETQ. The CDR3 contains 16 residues. CDR3 in DNA: TGCGCCAGCAGCTTGGGTCCGGGCGTTGTAAATGAAAAACTGTTTTTT. It specifies CASSLGPGVVNEKLFF. Full variable domain (outside the CDR3, taken from reference TRBV5-1 and TRBJ1-4): KAGVTQTPRYLIKTRGQQVTLSCSPISGHRSVSWYQQTPGQGLQFLFEYFSETQRNKGNFPGRFSGRQFSNSRSEMNVSTLELGDSALYLCASSLGPGVVNEKLFFGSGTQLSVL.

The chain links TRBV28 to TRBJ2-7; no clear D. This CDR3 contains 13 residues. Trimming removed 2 bases from V and 5 bases from J, with 10 bases in between. CDR1 and CDR2 from the germline V gene are MDHEN and SYDVKM. In DNA form, the CDR3 reads TGTGCCAGCAGTTTAGCAGATACCGACGAGCAGTACTTC. Translating gives CASSLADTDEQYF.

This sequence joins TRBV11-1 and TRBJ2-3; possible D gene TRBD1, 6 bases. CDR3 size: 13 residues. V lost 1 base and J lost 8, with 10 bases in between. Germline CDR1 is SGHAT and CDR2 is FQDESV (reference sequence). CDR3 residues: CASSLGGLGTQYF. CDR3 nucleotide sequence: TGTGCCAGCAGCTTAGGGGGGCTGGGTACGCAGTATTTT.

The chain joins TRBV5-1 to TRBJ1-1, with TRBD1 identical over 8 bases. Germline V CDR1 and CDR2: SGHRS, YFSETQ. This CDR3 spans 15 amino acids. J was trimmed by 2 bases and V by 0 bases; bases with no gene match: 3. Here the CDR3 reads CASSLGGQGNTEAFF. CDR3 nucleotides: TGCGCCAGCAGCTTGGGAGGACAGGGAAACACTGAAGCTTTCTTT.

The chain recombines TRBV3-1 (or the pseudogene TRBV3-2) with TRBJ2-1; D is ambiguous. This CDR3 is built from 15 residues. Looked up from germline, CDR1 is LGHDT and CDR2 is YNNKEL (reference sequence). V lost 4 bases to trimming and J lost 0 bases, with 10 bases between them. CDR3 sequence: CASSLNFFSYNEQFF. In DNA form, the CDR3 reads TGTGCCAGCAGCCTAAATTTCTTCTCCTACAATGAGCAGTTCTTC.

V is TRBV2 and J is TRBJ2-7, with 13 positions matching TRBD2. Germline V lookup: CDR1 SNHLY, CDR2 FYNNEI. The CDR3 covers 15 residues. Losses at the gene ends were 4 bases for V and 6 bases for J; bases not matched to a gene: 6. The CDR3 sequence: CASSGGLAGAPEQYF. DNA for the CDR3: TGTGCCAGCAGTGGAGGACTAGCGGGAGCCCCCGAGCAGTACTTC.

The chain joins TRBV2 to TRBJ1-2, with D maybe TRBD1 (5 bases). This CDR3 is built from 14 residues. Germline-derived CDR1 and CDR2 are SNHLY and FYNNEI. V lost 8 bases and J 4 bases, leaving 17 bases between the germline ends. The CDR3, as DNA: TGTGCCAGCGCCCAGGGCTCCACATCCTATGGCTACACCTTC. It translates to CASAQGSTSYGYTF.

This clone was seen a single time. J is TRBJ1-2 and V is TRBV6-5; D is ambiguous. The germline V gene has CDR1 MNHEY and CDR2 SVGAGI. CDR3 length: 14 amino acids. V lost 6 bases and J 8 bases, leaving 19 bases between the germline ends. Here the CDR3 reads CASSNGWRPGGYTF. The CDR3 DNA is TGTGCCAGCAGCAACGGATGGCGACCGGGAGGCTACACCTTC.

J is TRBJ1-1 and V is TRBV12-3 or TRBV12-4; D unclear. The V end lost 11 bases, the J end lost 4 bases, and 11 bases lay between the germline ends. The CDR3 loop spans 11 amino acids. CDR3 in DNA: TGTGCCGAAGGGAAGGGCACTGAAGCTTTCTTT. It codes for CAEGKGTEAFF.

This chain links TRBV18 with TRBJ1-6; D is ambiguous. CDR3 length: 17 residues. In germline, CDR1 is KGHSH, CDR2 LQKENI. V was cut by 2 bases and J by 1 base, with 12 bases left in between. CDR3 residues: CASSPGPPRSYNSPLHF. The CDR3 DNA sequence: TGTGCCAGCTCACCAGGGCCTCCGAGATCCTATAATTCACCCCTCCACTTT.

This chain uses TRBV4-2 with TRBJ2-1; tentative D call: TRBD1 (5 bases). Germline-derived CDR1 and CDR2 are LGHNA and YNFKEQ. The V and J ends lost 1 base and 3 bases respectively, with 19 bases between them. The CDR3 extends over 18 amino acids. This CDR3 is CASSQGHRIYQGYNEQFF. CDR3 coding DNA: TGTGCCAGCAGCCAAGGGCATCGTATCTACCAGGGCTACAATGAGCAGTTCTTC.

V usage is TRBV6-5 and J usage is TRBJ2-2; maybe TRBD2 (6 bases). Per germline, CDR1 MNHEY and CDR2 SVGAGI. V was shortened by 7 bases and J by 2 bases, with 11 bases between the two germline ends. The CDR3 sequence is 14 residues long. CDR3 sequence (DNA): TGTGCCAGCAAACTAGCAAGAAACACCGGGGAGCTGTTTTTT. Its protein product is CASKLARNTGELFF.

The chain couples TRBV30 to TRBJ1-3; D not resolved. Trimming left V 1 base short and J 0 bases short, with 16 bases between. This CDR3 contains 17 residues. From germline, CDR1 is GTSNPN and CDR2 SVGIG (reference sequence). CDR3 coding DNA: TGTGCCTGGAGTGACCCAGGAGGGAAAGGCTCTGGAAACACCATATATTTT. The encoded protein is CAWSDPGGKGSGNTIYF.

V gene TRBV24-1 combines with J gene TRBJ2-1; 8 bases fit TRBD1. Germline-derived CDR1 and CDR2 are KGHDR and SFDVKD. The CDR3 length is 16 residues. The J segment lost 8 bases and the V segment lost 5 bases, leaving 13 bases of the junction unmatched. The CDR3 protein is CATSGHRGSTRDEQFF. The CDR3 DNA reads as TGTGCCACCAGTGGCCACAGGGGGTCCACAAGGGATGAGCAGTTCTTC.

The chain carries TRBV7-9 and TRBJ1-6, with 7 bases matching TRBD1. CDR3 length: 16 amino acids. The germline V gene has CDR1 SEHNR and CDR2 FQNEAQ (reference sequence). V lost 2 bases and J lost 6; bases outside the gene matches: 7. The CDR3 sequence is CASSLLLGQANSPLHF. CDR3 DNA sequence: TGTGCCAGCAGCTTACTTCTAGGACAGGCTAATTCACCCCTCCACTTT.

J is TRBJ1-3 and V is TRBV4-1; D call uncertain. The CDR3 totals 15 residues. CDR1 is MGHRA and CDR2 is YSYEKL in the germline V gene. V was cut by 1 base and J by 0 bases, with 7 bases left in between. The CDR3 DNA reads TGCGCCAGCAGCCAAGGACATGCCTCTGGAAACACCATATATTTT. Its protein product is CASSQGHASGNTIYF.

The V call is TRBV9, the J call TRBJ2-3; a weak D match, TRBD1 (6 bases). V lost 2 bases, J lost 5 bases, and 15 bases lay in between. This CDR3 contains 15 residues. Per the germline V gene, CDR1 is SGDLS and CDR2 is YYNGEE. The CDR3 DNA reads as TGTGCCAGCAGCGTTCGCGAAACAGGGTTAGATACGCAGTATTTT. The encoded protein is CASSVRETGLDTQYF.

The rearrangement links TRBV6-6 to TRBJ2-5, with 7 bases matching TRBD1. Germline-derived CDR1 and CDR2 are MNHNY and SVGAGI (reference sequence). The junction had 6 bases not matched to a gene; V was cut back by 10 bases and J by 1 base. The CDR3 runs to 13 residues. The CDR3 region is CATNPGGQETQYF. DNA of the CDR3: TGTGCCACGAACCCAGGGGGCCAAGAGACCCAGTACTTC.

The V gene is TRBV4-1, the J gene TRBJ2-2; no clear D. Germline V CDR1 and CDR2: MGHRA, YSYEKL. This CDR3 is 15 amino acids long. The V end was cut by 4 bases, the J end by 2 bases, with 11 bases between. CDR3 sequence (DNA): TGCGCCAGCAGCCCCGAGGCAGTTAACACCGGGGAGCTGTTTTTT. Protein sequence: CASSPEAVNTGELFF.

The CDR3 coding sequence is TGCGCCAGCAGCAACCGACAGGGAAGGTACACCGGGGAGCTGTTTTTT. Protein product: CASSNRQGRYTGELFF. The V gene is TRBV5-1, the J gene TRBJ2-2; TRBD1 matches at 7 bases. CDR3 size: 16 residues. Germline CDR1 is SGHRS and CDR2 is YFSETQ. V shed 4 bases and J 3 bases; nucleotides not matched to a gene: 9.